Detailed here is one TCR beta chain. The data were taken from a study of blood T cell repertoires in COVID-19. As for the study in general: Both acute and convalescent COVID-19 samples were obtained from the United States, Italy and Spain. T cells, B-cell-depleted T cells, or PBMCs supplied cDNA or gDNA.

In the authors' workflow: From reference gene primer amplification, estimates of nucleated cell counts were derived. Sequencing was performed with immunoSEQ multiplex PCR; in TCRdb, only in-frame clones are kept and a portion is missing. The V and J calls and clone size are taken from that table; D and trimming were inferred from the DNA. This sample has about 170,000 clones, with around four fifths found just once. In germline, CDR1 is MNHNS, CDR2 SASEGT. V lost 1 base and J lost 3, with 14 bases in between. The CDR3 sequence is 16 residues long. The sequencing input was peripheral blood. The TCR originated in a woman aged 80 or over with acute or convalescent COVID-19. This chain uses TRBV6-1 with TRBJ2-3; D may be TRBD2 (6 bases). Written as DNA, the CDR3 is TGTGCCAGCAGTGAAGGTAGCGGATTACCGACAGATACGCAGTATTTT. This encodes CASSEGSGLPTDTQYF.